This T cell receptor beta chain was observed in a study of control samples from healthy donors and cancer patients. Trimming took 6 bases from V and 4 from J, leaving 6 bases between them. Germline V lookup: CDR1 SGHAT, CDR2 FQNNGV. The CDR3 is made up of 12 amino acids. This table comes from immunoSEQ multiplex PCR, and its TCRdb copy is limited to in-frame clones, with some not included. The sample lists 130,000 to 150,000 clones, 80% to 95% seen once, with about 11% in the top ten. This clonotype was obtained from a man in his thirties or forties in good health. Material for sequencing was blood. The chain combines TRBV11-2 with TRBJ2-2; no clear D gene. The CDR3 loop is CASRQSTGELFF. CDR3 sequence (DNA): TGTGCCAGCAGGCAGAGCACCGGGGAGCTGTTTTTT. Using reference TRBV11-2 and TRBJ2-2 for the parts outside the CDR3, the full variable domain is EAGVAQSPRYKIIEKRQSVAFWCNPISGHATLYWYQQILGQGPKLLIQFQNNGVVDDSQLPKDRFSAERLKGVDSTLKIQPAKLEDSAVYLCASRQSTGELFFGEGSRLTVL.